This T cell receptor (beta chain) originates from a study of OX40 agonist ivuxolimab in advanced cancers. Context from the whole study: Ivuxolimab, which targeted the costimulatory receptor OX40 (CD134), was an agonistic, fully human IgG2 monoclonal antibody. Of the roughly 52 dose-escalation patients, hepatocellular carcinoma was present in 19, melanoma in around 15, renal cell carcinoma in 9 and head and neck cancer in 9. The monotherapy dose-escalation portion (N of about 49 patients) of the phase I ivuxolimab trial is reported in the paper. Intravenous ivuxolimab was administered to patients every 2 weeks at six dose levels: 0.01, 0.1, 0.3, 1.5, 3 and 10 mg/kg. In the dose-escalation cohort, nearly 85% of patients were male, and the mean age was 60 years with a range of about 20 to 90. Partial responses occurred in three dose-escalation patients: two with cutaneous melanoma and one with hepatocellular carcinoma. The point of sequencing TCRbeta in the periphery was to test whether ivuxolimab changed TCR sequence diversity and drove clonal T-cell expansion. Prior anti-PD-1, anti-PD-L1 or anti-CTLA-4 therapy was permitted, and approximately 40% of dose-escalation patients had received checkpoint inhibitors.

The sample holds a few counts of this clone. No antigen is known for it. No base-level quality is on record; no much larger clone is a single base apart. Genomic DNA was isolated from the sorted cells so that the TCRbeta CDR3 region could be sequenced. TCRbeta CDR3 regions were sequenced using the immunoSEQ Assay. As stored in TCRdb, this immuneACCESS dataset retains in-frame rearrangements with V and J assigned. A fraction of the clones does not appear; measured against another copy, unresolved V genes explain less than half of the discrepancy, and the remainder lacks a known reason. This sample is represented by 75,000 to 100,000 clones; approximately 90% of them were singletons. The ten most abundant clones make up about 0.7% of the sample. Sequences SGHDT (CDR1) and YYEEEE (CDR2) are obtained from the germline V gene. A distance of 18 bases separates the germline ends of V and J, which lose 5 bases and 0 bases respectively. Including cysteine and phenylalanine, the CDR3 has 17 amino acids. Just the 51-base CDR3 DNA is kept, in frame starting at base 1.

Points the paper makes about the study in general: In the 0.1-3.0 mg/kg groups, partial responders had among the lowest normalized peripheral clonal expansion, particularly in CD8+ T cells. Low levels of normalized T-cell clonal expansion were also seen in some patients who did not respond. The antigen specificity of the peripheral T cells that underwent clonal expansion was not determined. On average, CD8+ T cells showed more expanded clones than CD4+ T cells after ivuxolimab. At doses from 0.1 to 3.0 mg/kg, clonal expansion was seen in both CD4+ and CD8+ blood T cells between baseline and week 6.

Patients with autoimmune disease history or receiving systemic immunosuppression were excluded from the trial. Peripheral blood for TCR sequencing was collected from all dose cohorts at baseline, on cycle 4 day 1, and on cycle 7 day 1. The samples were drawn from a first-in-human, open-label, multicenter phase I dose-escalation trial of ivuxolimab. Adults with locally advanced or metastatic head and neck squamous cell, hepatocellular, melanoma or renal cell carcinoma were enrolled in the trial. Before TCR sequencing, CD4+ and CD8+ T cells were separately sorted from peripheral blood. This sequence was found in an adult with an advanced solid tumor such as melanoma, head and neck, liver or kidney cancer. The input for sequencing was CD4+ or CD8+ T cells sorted from blood, taken in a trial of the OX40 agonist ivuxolimab. The chain links TRBV5-6 with TRBJ2-1, with TRBD2 perhaps the D gene, on 6 matching bases. In nucleotides, the sequence is TGTGCCAGCAGATCGAAACGGGAGCCGATCTCCTACAATGAGCAGTTCTTC. Its translation reads: CASRSKREPISYNEQFF.